This entry is about one T cell receptor beta chain. Its antigen remains unknown. This entry comes from a study of cytomegalovirus exposure and HLA in healthy donors. Study in general: There were 350 to 400 genotyped donors. Of these, 81% fell in the genetic ancestry cluster associated with self-reported Caucasian donors. Study results and limitations: In a later analysis, the majority of CMV-associated beta chains seemingly showed HLA restriction. Rates of TCR association differed by HLA locus in a later analysis, with DRB1 highest and HLA-C lowest. Sequences of the TCR beta chain were said to predict the HLA-A and HLA-B alleles of most subjects accurately.

Both 60 Vbeta primers and 13 Jbeta primers went into the PCR. Assay used: immunoSEQ multiplex PCR; TCRdb lists only in-frame clones, some missing. The sample lists around 230,000 clones; roughly 78% were seen once. CDR3 size: 17 residues. CDR1 is GTSNPN, CDR2 SVGIG, per germline (reference sequence). Trimming removed 3 bases from V and 9 bases from J, with 24 bases in between. The sequenced sample was PBMCs. This TCR derives from a boy aged 5 to 17 in good health and CMV-seronegative. This sequence joins TRBV30 and TRBJ1-6; TRBD1 might be the D (5 bases). The DNA for the CDR3 is TGTGCCTGGAGGGAAAATGGGGCAGCCGGGAGGGCTTCACCCCTCCACTTT. It encodes CAWRENGAAGRASPLHF.